The clone carrying this TCR beta chain was seen a few times. What it binds is unknown. This PCR relied on a set of 60 Vbeta primers and 13 Jbeta primers. Method: immunoSEQ multiplex PCR; TCRdb's copy keeps in-frame clones and lacks some. The sample carries over 130,000 clones, roughly 66% recorded once. The source of the sample is a study of cytomegalovirus exposure and HLA in healthy donors. Findings of the study overall: A later analysis linked a missense variant in DCLRE1C to the trimming of TCR beta V and J genes. The authors considered a cluster of highly shared sequence variants likely to be a sequencing artifact.

This cohort consisted of healthy bone marrow donors. Germline V CDR1 and CDR2: KGHSH, LQKENI. V lost 3 bases to trimming and J lost 4 bases; unmatched junction nucleotides: 2. CDR3 length: 14 amino acids. Input material: PBMCs. The rearrangement links TRBV18 to TRBJ2-7, with TRBD1 matching 11 bases. This TCR came from a woman aged 55-75 years in good health and CMV-seronegative. CDR3: CASSPGQGAYEQYF. CDR3 sequence (DNA): TGTGCCAGCTCACCCGGACAGGGGGCTTACGAGCAGTACTTC.